The clone carrying this T cell receptor beta chain was recorded many times. This CDR3 is 15 amino acids long. Trimming cost V 2 bases and J 3 bases; bases outside gene matches: 4. Germline V lookup: CDR1 SGHTA, CDR2 FQGNSA. This entry belongs to a study of T cell repertoires in cytomegalovirus infection. Turning to the study itself: Both a matching HLA type and CMV infection were indicated by public TCR beta signatures.

TCRdb used MiXCR to reprocess the reads, holding one entry per CDR3 protein. The repertoire holds 200,000 to 250,000 distinct CDR3 sequences, with 9% to 15% as singletons. This TCR was sampled from a human donor in good health (CMV status not recorded). Some clones in this sample may be carry-over from other donors' samples. This sequence joins TRBV7-2 and TRBJ2-4; 7 bases match TRBD2. Material for sequencing was PBMCs. The CDR3 is CASSLLAGDKNIQYF. For the CDR3, the DNA is TGTGCCAGCAGCTTATTGGCGGGGGACAAAAACATTCAGTACTTC. Drawing the rest from reference TRBV7-2 and TRBJ2-4, the complete variable domain is GAGVSQSPSNKVTEKGKDVELRCDPISGHTALYWYRQSLGQGLEFLIYFQGNSAPDKSGLPSDRFSAERTGGSVSTLTIQRTQQEDSAVYLCASSLLAGDKNIQYFGAGTRLSVL.